These 26 T cell receptor beta chains share one sample of origin, sequenced in a study of blood T cell repertoires in COVID-19 (dated by TCRdb to the early 2020s). Library preparation employed the immunoSEQ multiplex PCR assay. TCRdb limited this immuneACCESS table to in-frame rearrangements with V and J called. A share of clones is missing; checked studies link under half to unresolved V genes, and the rest is unexplained. The sample profile shows 230,000 or so clones; approximately 83% of them were found once. The biggest ten clones account for about 3.4% of the sample. The sequenced sample consisted of PBMCs or T cells enriched from blood (not recorded which). Source of these receptors: a man between 50 and 59 years old who had recovered from COVID-19.

V gene TRBV9 combines with J gene TRBJ2-3, with D possibly TRBD2 on 5 matching bases. V was trimmed by 0 bases and J by 4 bases, leaving 24 bases between them. The CDR3 has 19 residues. Germline V gene sequence: CDR1 SGDLS, CDR2 YYNGEE. CDR3 sequence (DNA): TGTGCCAGCAGCGTAGAAGGGATAGGGCTAGCAGGAGCAGCAGATACGCAGTATTTT. This gives the protein CASSVEGIGLAGAADTQYF.

The chain links TRBV3-1 (or the pseudogene TRBV3-2) to TRBJ2-7; 8 bases map to TRBD1. The germline gives CDR1 LGHDT, CDR2 YNNKEL (reference sequence). This CDR3 is 16 amino acids long. J lost 7 bases, V lost 1 base, and 12 bases had no gene match. The CDR3 region has the DNA TGTGCCAGCAGCCAAGCTCGGACAGGGTCCCTGTGGGAGCAGTACTTC. It codes for CASSQARTGSLWEQYF.

The V and J genes are TRBV13 and TRBJ1-4, with a possible D match to TRBD1 (5 bases). The CDR3 is 14 residues long. Germline values: CDR1 PRHDT, CDR2 FYEKMQ (reference sequence). The ends were cut back, 5 bases at V and 7 bases at J, with 14 bases in the middle. CDR3 sequence (DNA): TGTGCCAGCAGCCCGGGACTAAGGGGTGAAAAACTGTTTTTT. Translating it yields CASSPGLRGEKLFF.

The V call is TRBV18, the J call TRBJ1-4; 10 nucleotides line up with TRBD1. Losses at the gene ends were 5 bases for V and 5 bases for J; bases not matched to a gene: 5. This CDR3 contains 15 residues. Germline loops: CDR1 KGHSH, CDR2 LQKENI. CDR3 amino acids: CASSSGTGENEKLFF. CDR3 sequence (DNA): TGTGCCAGCTCATCCGGGACAGGGGAGAATGAAAAACTGTTTTTT.

The chain employs TRBV5-1 and TRBJ2-7; 7 nucleotides line up with TRBD2. Germline assignment: CDR1 SGHRS and CDR2 YFSETQ. The V segment lost 0 bases and the J segment 3 bases; nucleotides outside the gene matches: 9. This CDR3 region has 16 residues. CDR3 nucleotides: TGCGCCAGCAGCTTGGTTTCAGCCAGCGGGAACTACGAGCAGTACTTC. Translating gives CASSLVSASGNYEQYF.

The chain uses TRBV6-2 or TRBV6-3 and TRBJ1-2; D might be TRBD1 (6 bases). The CDR3 length is 13 residues. V lost 6 bases and J 8 bases, leaving 16 bases between the germline ends. From germline, CDR1 is MNHEY and CDR2 SVGEGT. The CDR3 DNA reads TGTGCCAGCAGCCCGGGGGGGGCGCTGGGCTACACCTTC. Protein: CASSPGGALGYTF.

The chain joins TRBV5-1 to TRBJ2-7, with 10 bases matching TRBD2. V lost 7 bases to trimming and J lost 1 base; unmatched junction nucleotides: 5. Germline V lookup: CDR1 SGHRS, CDR2 YFSETQ. This CDR3 spans 14 amino acids. In nucleotides, the CDR3 is TGCGCCAGCGCGCTAGCGGGAGTATCCTACGAGCAGTACTTC. This codes for CASALAGVSYEQYF.

The rearrangement links TRBV7-9 to TRBJ1-1, with TRBD1 matching 11 bases. This CDR3 is built from 14 residues. The germline V gene has CDR1 SEHNR and CDR2 FQNEAQ (reference sequence). V trimming: 4 bases; J trimming: 11 bases; junction bases outside the gene matches: 9. The chain's CDR3 is CASSSRTGGEEAFF. The CDR3, as DNA: TGTGCCAGCAGCTCCCGGACAGGGGGCGAAGAGGCTTTCTTT.

V and J are TRBV24-1 and TRBJ2-1, with TRBD2 matching 10 bases. J gave up 5 bases and V 3 bases, and 6 bases lay outside the gene matches. The CDR3 extends over 16 amino acids. The germline gives CDR1 KGHDR, CDR2 SFDVKD. CDR3: CATSDLRTSGNNEQFF. In nucleotides, the CDR3 is TGTGCCACCAGTGATCTCAGGACTAGCGGAAACAATGAGCAGTTCTTC.

The V call is TRBV21-1, the J call TRBJ2-7; the table's D call of TRBD1 was not tested on the DNA. TRBV21-1 counts as a pseudogene. CDR3 length: 15 residues. The CDR3 here is CASSNGTGVFGEQYF. The CDR3 coding sequence is TGTGCCAGCAGCAACGGGACAGGGGTGTTTGGCGAGCAGTACTTC.

The chain employs TRBV7-6 and TRBJ2-3; TRBD1 agrees at 8 bases. The germline V gene encodes CDR1 SGHVS and CDR2 FNYEAQ. This CDR3 spans 15 amino acids. V was pared by 5 bases and J by 3 bases, with 7 bases of the junction left unmatched. The CDR3 DNA follows: TGTGCCAGCAGCCCTACAGGGGGACGAACAGATACGCAGTATTTT. Translation: CASSPTGGRTDTQYF. The whole variable domain, filled in from reference TRBV7-6 and TRBJ2-3, reads GAGVSQSPRYKVTKRGQDVALRCDPISGHVSLYWYRQALGQGPEFLTYFNYEAQQDKSGLPNDRFSAERPEGSISTLTIQRTEQRDSAMYRCASSPTGGRTDTQYFGPGTRLTVL.

CDR3 DNA sequence: TGTGCCAGCAGCCAAGATGCGGTGCAGCCCCAGCATTTT. Translated, it gives CASSQDAVQPQHF. V usage is TRBV3-1 (or the pseudogene TRBV3-2) and J usage is TRBJ1-5, with D unclear. Trimming left V 0 bases short and J 7 bases short, with 7 bases between. Germline loops: CDR1 LGHDT, CDR2 YNNKEL (reference sequence). The CDR3 totals 13 residues.

The CDR3 protein is CASSLGGRTNEKLFF. CDR3 in DNA: TGTGCCAGCAGTTTGGGGGGGCGAACTAATGAAAAACTGTTTTTT. This chain uses TRBV27 with TRBJ1-4; a weak D match, TRBD1 (6 bases). CDR1 and CDR2 from the germline V gene are MNHEY and SMNVEV (reference sequence). The CDR3 spans 15 residues. Trimming removed 3 bases from V and 1 base from J, with 9 bases in between.

The V gene is TRBV18, the J gene TRBJ1-5; 9 nucleotides line up with TRBD1. Germline lookup yields CDR1 KGHSH and CDR2 LQKENI. After removal of 8 bases from V and 4 bases from J, the junction contained 9 bases not matched to a gene. The CDR3 is 15 residues long. The CDR3 sequence: CASGSGQGSNQPQHF. Here the CDR3 DNA reads TGTGCCAGCGGATCCGGACAGGGGAGTAATCAGCCCCAGCATTTT.

This clone was detected only once. This chain connects TRBV5-4 to TRBJ2-7; D remains unclear. Trimming took 4 bases from V and 5 from J, leaving 16 bases between them. The CDR3 is 14 amino acids. Germline CDR1 and CDR2: SGHNT and YYREEE (reference sequence). CDR3 in DNA: TGTGCCAGCAGCCGATCTAAGAATCTCAACGAGCAGTACTTC. Translation: CASSRSKNLNEQYF.

This chain joins TRBV5-1 and TRBJ2-7; D not certain. Per germline, CDR1 SGHRS and CDR2 YFSETQ. Trimming stripped 0 bases from V and 7 bases from J, with 5 bases between. This CDR3 has 11 residues. The CDR3 DNA follows: TGCGCCAGCAGCTTGGCCTCGGAGCAGTACTTC. It translates to CASSLASEQYF.

This clone was seen repeatedly, ten times or more. The chain is built from TRBV6-5 and TRBJ2-2; no definite D call. This CDR3 is 11 amino acids long. Germline V lookup: CDR1 MNHEY, CDR2 SVGAGI. Trimming stripped 2 bases from V and 9 bases from J, with 4 bases between. The CDR3 bases are TGTGCCAGCAGTTACGGGCGGGAGCTGTTTTTT. It yields the protein CASSYGRELFF.

The V call is TRBV7-6, the J call TRBJ1-6, with D hard to call. Per the germline V gene, CDR1 is SGHVS and CDR2 is FNYEAQ. The CDR3 loop spans 15 amino acids. Trimming removed 1 base from V and 9 bases from J, with 13 bases in between. CDR3 loop: CASSLEAASTSPLHF. Written as DNA, the CDR3 is TGTGCCAGCAGCTTAGAGGCGGCATCGACTTCACCCCTCCACTTT.

The chain has TRBV20-1 and TRBJ1-6, with D tentatively TRBD1 (5 bases). V was shortened by 3 bases and J by 6 bases, with 12 bases between the two germline ends. This CDR3 has 14 residues. Germline CDR1 is DFQATT and CDR2 is SNEGSKA (reference sequence). The CDR3 protein is CSASVGRANSPLHF. As DNA, the CDR3 is TGCAGTGCTAGTGTCGGCAGGGCTAATTCACCCCTCCACTTT.

The chain couples TRBV7-2 to TRBJ2-7; 11 positions match TRBD2. Germline-derived CDR1 and CDR2 are SGHTA and FQGNSA. V was pared by 4 bases and J by 3 bases, with 14 bases of the junction left unmatched. The CDR3 contains 18 residues. The CDR3 DNA sequence: TGTGCCAGCAGCTCGATAGCGCCACTAGCGGGAGAATTCTACGAGCAGTACTTC. Translated: CASSSIAPLAGEFYEQYF.

The chain is built from TRBV11-3 and TRBJ2-7; D is possibly TRBD2 (6 bases). The CDR3 extends over 15 amino acids. V shed 5 bases and J shed 2 bases, with 16 bases lying between them. Germline assignment: CDR1 SGHNT and CDR2 YENEEA. The CDR3 region is CASSHRTTAPYEQYF. Here the CDR3 DNA reads TGTGCCAGCAGCCACCGGACTACCGCCCCCTACGAGCAGTACTTC.

The J gene is TRBJ2-4, the V gene TRBV18; D is perhaps TRBD1 (5 bases). The CDR3 sequence is 17 residues long. V lost 2 bases and J lost 3, with 17 bases in between. Germline CDR1 KGHSH, CDR2 LQKENI. The CDR3 is CASSPKDAGLDKNIQYF. CDR3 DNA sequence: TGTGCCAGCTCACCAAAGGACGCAGGGCTAGACAAAAACATTCAGTACTTC. Full variable domain (outside the CDR3, taken from reference TRBV18 and TRBJ2-4): NAGVMQNPRHLVRRRGQEARLRCSPMKGHSHVYWYRQLPEEGLKFMVYLQKENIIDESGMPKERFSAEFPKEGPSILRIQQVVRGDSAAYFCASSPKDAGLDKNIQYFGAGTRLSVL.

This clone was detected a few times. The rearrangement links TRBV11-2 to TRBJ1-2, with D unclear. The germline gives CDR1 SGHAT, CDR2 FQNNGV. The CDR3 length is 15 residues. Trimming shortened V by 0 bases and J by 3 bases, and 11 bases separated the two germline ends. Here the CDR3 DNA reads TGTGCCAGCAGCTTAGAGAGCGAGGGCTACTATGGCTACACCTTC. Protein sequence: CASSLESEGYYGYTF.

The chain has TRBV10-2 and TRBJ2-7; 15 nucleotides match TRBD2. The V gene end was trimmed by 3 bases and the J gene end by 7 bases; junction bases not matched to a gene: 7. Germline CDR1 WSHSY, CDR2 SAAADI. This CDR3 contains 16 residues. CDR3 loop: CASSDRTSGRAKEQYF. CDR3 nucleotide sequence: TGCGCCAGCAGTGACCGGACTAGCGGGAGGGCCAAGGAGCAGTACTTC.

The gene calls are TRBV27 and TRBJ2-3; D might be TRBD1 (6 bases). The CDR3 runs 17 residues. Germline lookup yields CDR1 MNHEY and CDR2 SMNVEV (reference sequence). With 5 bases removed from V and 3 bases from J, the gap between germline ends came to 21 bases. In nucleotides, the CDR3 is TGTGCCAGCAGTCAGGAAGGCAGGGGCGAGGGGACAGATACGCAGTATTTT. Translated, it gives CASSQEGRGEGTDTQYF.

The rearrangement links TRBV5-4 to TRBJ2-1; 10 nucleotides align to TRBD2. The CDR3 is 15 residues long. Trimming took 2 bases from V and 6 from J; bases not matched to a gene: 5. Germline V CDR1 and CDR2: SGHNT, YYREEE (reference sequence). The CDR3 nucleotides read TGTGCCAGCAGCTTAAGCGGGAGGGCCTTCAATGAGCAGTTCTTC. Its translation is CASSLSGRAFNEQFF.